These T cell receptor beta chains were read from a single sample in a study of control samples from healthy donors and cancer patients. Sequencing was performed with immunoSEQ multiplex PCR; in TCRdb, only in-frame clones are kept and a portion is missing. The repertoire has about 140,000 clones, approximately 94% of them found once; the top ten carry about 12%. Sequenced material: blood. Receptor source: a man aged 35 to 55 in good health. The CDR3 runs from the conserved cysteine through the conserved F or W. Each record gives: clone size, J gene, D gene, V gene, CDR3 protein, CDR3 DNA. A D gene is named only where the DNA matches it firmly. Some rows have no size entry. The others give once, few or many, or a class for an expanded clone.

>-|TRBJ1-2|TRBD1|TRBV11-2
CASSLARTGLYGYTF
TGTGCCAGCAGCTTAGCAAGGACAGGCCTCTATGGCTACACCTTC
>-|TRBJ2-7|-|TRBV7-3
CASSPFPYSYEQYF
TGTGCCAGCAGCCCATTTCCATACTCCTACGAGCAGTACTTC
>-|TRBJ1-5|-|TRBV6-5
CASRRGVSNQPQHF
TGTGCCAGCAGACGCGGCGTTAGCAATCAGCCCCAGCATTTT
>-|TRBJ1-5|-|TRBV15
CATSPTGGSNQPQHF
TGTGCCACCAGCCCCACTGGGGGGAGCAATCAGCCCCAGCATTTT
>-|TRBJ2-7|-|TRBV9
CASSASGLSYEQYF
TGTGCCAGCAGCGCCTCGGGTCTATCCTACGAGCAGTACTTC
>-|TRBJ2-7|TRBD2|TRBV7-9
CASSLGLGGGYEQYF
TGTGCCAGCAGCTTAGGGCTCGGGGGGGGCTACGAGCAGTACTTC
>-|TRBJ1-5|-|TRBV21-1
CASSAGTEYQPQHF
TGTGCCAGCAGCGCCGGGACAGAGTATCAGCCCCAGCATTTT
>-|TRBJ2-5|-|TRBV5-1
CASSVNRGQYQETQYF
TGCGCCAGCAGCGTCAATAGGGGCCAGTACCAAGAGACCCAGTACTTC
>-|TRBJ1-6|-|TRBV9
CASSANPNSPLHF
TGTGCCAGCAGCGCCAATCCCAATTCACCCCTCCACTTT
>-|TRBJ2-7|-|TRBV5-8
CASSFSGQISYEQYF
TGTGCCAGCAGCTTTTCGGGGCAGATATCCTACGAGCAGTACTTC
>-|TRBJ2-7|-|TRBV4-2
CASSQDQGGSSYEQYF
TGTGCCAGCAGCCAAGATCAGGGGGGCAGCTCCTACGAGCAGTACTTC
>-|TRBJ1-4|-|TRBV2
CASSDRIFEKLFF
TGTGCCAGCAGTGACAGAATTTTTGAAAAACTGTTTTTT
>-|TRBJ1-3|-|TRBV3-1/TRBV3-2
CASSPRSSGNTIYF
TGTGCCAGCAGCCCCCGGAGCTCTGGAAACACCATATATTTT
>-|TRBJ1-3|-|TRBV6-1
CASSEGGYTIYF
TGTGCCAGCAGTGAAGGGGGGTACACCATATATTTT
>-|TRBJ2-5|-|TRBV30
CAWSGGVGETQYF
TGTGCCTGGAGTGGCGGGGTAGGGGAGACCCAGTACTTC
>few|TRBJ2-7|-|TRBV7-9
CASSLGRNEQYF
TGTGCCAGCAGCTTAGGTCGGAACGAGCAGTACTTC